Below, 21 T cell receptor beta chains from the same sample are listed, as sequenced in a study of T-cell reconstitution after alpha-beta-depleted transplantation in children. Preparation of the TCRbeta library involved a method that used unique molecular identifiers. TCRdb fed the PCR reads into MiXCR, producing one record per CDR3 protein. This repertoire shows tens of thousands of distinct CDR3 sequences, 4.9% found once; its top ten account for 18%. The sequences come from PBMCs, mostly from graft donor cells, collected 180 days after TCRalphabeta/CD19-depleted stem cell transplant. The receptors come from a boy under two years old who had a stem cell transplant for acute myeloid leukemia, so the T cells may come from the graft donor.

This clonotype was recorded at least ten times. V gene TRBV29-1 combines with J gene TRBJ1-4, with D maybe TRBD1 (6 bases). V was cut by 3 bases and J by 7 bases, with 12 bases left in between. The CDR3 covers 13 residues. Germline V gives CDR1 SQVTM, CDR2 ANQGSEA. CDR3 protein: CSVDTGGGEKLFF. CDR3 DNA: TGCAGCGTTGATACGGGGGGCGGTGAAAAACTGTTTTTT.

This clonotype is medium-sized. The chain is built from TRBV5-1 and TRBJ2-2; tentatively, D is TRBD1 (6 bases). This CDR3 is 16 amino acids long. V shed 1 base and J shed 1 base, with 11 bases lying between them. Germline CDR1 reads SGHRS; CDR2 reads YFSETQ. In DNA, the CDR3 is TGCGCCAGCAGCTTGCGGGACACGGGGAACACCGGGGAGCTGTTTTTT. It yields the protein CASSLRDTGNTGELFF.

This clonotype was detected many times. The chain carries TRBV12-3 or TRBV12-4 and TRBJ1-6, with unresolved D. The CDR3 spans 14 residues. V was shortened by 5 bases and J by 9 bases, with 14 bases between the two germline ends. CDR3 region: CASSTDEIGSPLHF. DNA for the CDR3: TGTGCCAGCAGTACCGACGAGATCGGTTCACCCCTCCACTTT.

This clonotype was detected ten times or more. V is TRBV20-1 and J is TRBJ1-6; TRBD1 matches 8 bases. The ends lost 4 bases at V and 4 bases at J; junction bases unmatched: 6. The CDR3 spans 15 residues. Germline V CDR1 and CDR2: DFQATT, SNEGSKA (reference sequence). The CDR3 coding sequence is TGCAGTGCTAAGGGACAGGCGAGATATAATTCACCCCTCCACTTT. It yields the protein CSAKGQARYNSPLHF.

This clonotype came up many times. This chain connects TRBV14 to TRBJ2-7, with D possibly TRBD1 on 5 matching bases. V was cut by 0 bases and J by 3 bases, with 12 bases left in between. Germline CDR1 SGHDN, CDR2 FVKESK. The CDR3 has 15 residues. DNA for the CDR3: TGTGCCAGCAGCCAAGAAGACAGCCGGATCTACGAGCAGTACTTC. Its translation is CASSQEDSRIYEQYF.

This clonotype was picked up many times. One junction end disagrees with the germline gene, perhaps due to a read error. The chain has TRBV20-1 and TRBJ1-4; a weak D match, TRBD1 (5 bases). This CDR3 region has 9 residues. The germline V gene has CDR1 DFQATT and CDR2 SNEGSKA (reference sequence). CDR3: CSALVGTVF. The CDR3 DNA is TGCAGTGCCCTCGTCGGGACTGTTTTT.

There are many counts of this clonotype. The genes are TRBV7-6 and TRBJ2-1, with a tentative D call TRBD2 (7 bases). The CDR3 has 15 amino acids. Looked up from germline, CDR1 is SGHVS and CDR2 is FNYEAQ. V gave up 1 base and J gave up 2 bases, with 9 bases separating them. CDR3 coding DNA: TGTGCCAGCAGCTTAGGAGGGGGGGCCTACAATGAGCAGTTCTTC. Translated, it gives CASSLGGGAYNEQFF. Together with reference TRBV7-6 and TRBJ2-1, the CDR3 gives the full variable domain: GAGVSQSPRYKVTKRGQDVALRCDPISGHVSLYWYRQALGQGPEFLTYFNYEAQQDKSGLPNDRFSAERPEGSISTLTIQRTEQRDSAMYRCASSLGGGAYNEQFFGPGTRLTVL.

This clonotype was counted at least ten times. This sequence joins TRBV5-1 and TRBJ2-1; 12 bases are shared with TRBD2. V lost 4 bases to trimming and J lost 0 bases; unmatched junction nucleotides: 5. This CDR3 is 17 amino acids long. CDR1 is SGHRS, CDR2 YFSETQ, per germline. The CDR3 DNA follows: TGCGCCAGCAGCACGGGACTAGCGGGTTTCTCCTACAATGAGCAGTTCTTC. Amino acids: CASSTGLAGFSYNEQFF.

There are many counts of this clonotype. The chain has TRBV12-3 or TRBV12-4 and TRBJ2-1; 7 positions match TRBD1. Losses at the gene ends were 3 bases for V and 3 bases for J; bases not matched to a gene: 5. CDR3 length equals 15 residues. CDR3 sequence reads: CASSFADRFYNEQFF. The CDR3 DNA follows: TGTGCCAGCAGTTTTGCGGACAGGTTCTACAATGAGCAGTTCTTC.

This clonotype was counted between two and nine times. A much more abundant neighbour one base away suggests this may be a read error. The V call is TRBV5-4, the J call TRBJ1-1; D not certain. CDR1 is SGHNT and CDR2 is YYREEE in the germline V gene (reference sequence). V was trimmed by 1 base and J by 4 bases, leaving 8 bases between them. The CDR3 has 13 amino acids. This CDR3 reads CASSLWLGTEAFF. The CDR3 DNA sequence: TGTGCCAGCAGCTTGTGGCTGGGCACTGAAGCTTTCTTT. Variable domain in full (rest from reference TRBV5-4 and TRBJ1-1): ETGVTQSPTHLIKTRGQQVTLRCSSQSGHNTVSWYQQALGQGPQFIFQYYREEENGRGNFPPRFSGLQFPNYSSELNVNALELDDSALYLCASSLWLGTEAFFGQGTRLTVV.

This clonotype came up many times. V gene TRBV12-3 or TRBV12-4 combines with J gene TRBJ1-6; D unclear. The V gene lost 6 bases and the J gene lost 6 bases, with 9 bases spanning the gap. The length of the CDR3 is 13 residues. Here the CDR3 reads CASRGGLNSPLHF. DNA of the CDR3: TGTGCCAGCAGAGGAGGACTTAATTCACCCCTCCACTTT.

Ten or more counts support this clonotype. CDR3 bases: TGCGCCAGCAGCCTCAGGTGGGGAAATCAGCCCCAGCATTTT. Amino acid sequence: CASSLRWGNQPQHF. The chain recombines TRBV4-3 with TRBJ1-5, with D unclear. Per the germline V gene, CDR1 is LGHNA and CDR2 is YSLEER. The V gene lost 4 bases and the J gene lost 4 bases, with 11 bases spanning the gap. The CDR3 spans 14 residues.

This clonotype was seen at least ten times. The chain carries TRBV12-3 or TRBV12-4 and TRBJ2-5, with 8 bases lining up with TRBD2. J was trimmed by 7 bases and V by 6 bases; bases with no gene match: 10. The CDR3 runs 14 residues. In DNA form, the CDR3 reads TGTGCCAGCAGCCTAGCGGGTCAAATCGGGACCCAGTACTTC. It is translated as CASSLAGQIGTQYF.

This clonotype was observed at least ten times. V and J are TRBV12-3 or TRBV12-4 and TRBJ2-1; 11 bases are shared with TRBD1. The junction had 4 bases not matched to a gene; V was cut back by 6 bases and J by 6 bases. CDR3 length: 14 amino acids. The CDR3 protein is CASRGTGGRNEQFF. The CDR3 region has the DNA TGTGCCAGCAGGGGGACAGGGGGGCGCAATGAGCAGTTCTTC.

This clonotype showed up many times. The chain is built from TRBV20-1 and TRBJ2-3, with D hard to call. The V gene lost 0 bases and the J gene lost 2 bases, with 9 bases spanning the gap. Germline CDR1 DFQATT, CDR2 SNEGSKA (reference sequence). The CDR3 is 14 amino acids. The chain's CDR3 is CSARDPLLTDTQYF. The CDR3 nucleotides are TGCAGTGCTAGAGATCCACTGCTCACAGATACGCAGTATTTT.

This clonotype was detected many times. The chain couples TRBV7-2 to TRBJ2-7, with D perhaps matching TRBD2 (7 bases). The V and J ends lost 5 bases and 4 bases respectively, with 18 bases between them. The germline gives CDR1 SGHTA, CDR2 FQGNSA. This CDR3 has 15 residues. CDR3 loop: CASSPAGGRPYEQYF. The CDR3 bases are TGTGCCAGCAGCCCCGCCGGGGGGCGGCCTTACGAGCAGTACTTC.

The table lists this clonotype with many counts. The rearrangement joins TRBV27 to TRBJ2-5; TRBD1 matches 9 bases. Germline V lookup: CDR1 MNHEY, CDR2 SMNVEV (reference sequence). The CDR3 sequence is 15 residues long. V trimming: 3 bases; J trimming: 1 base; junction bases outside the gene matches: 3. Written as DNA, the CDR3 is TGTGCCAGCAGTTTGGTGACAGGGGGCCAAGAGACCCAGTACTTC. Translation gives CASSLVTGGQETQYF.

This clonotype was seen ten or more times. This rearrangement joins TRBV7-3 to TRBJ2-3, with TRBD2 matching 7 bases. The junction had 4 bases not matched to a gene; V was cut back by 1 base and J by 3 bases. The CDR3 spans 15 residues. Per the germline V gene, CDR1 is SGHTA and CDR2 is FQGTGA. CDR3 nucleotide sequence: TGTGCCAGCAGCTTAATGCGGGGGAGTACAGATACGCAGTATTTT. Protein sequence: CASSLMRGSTDTQYF.

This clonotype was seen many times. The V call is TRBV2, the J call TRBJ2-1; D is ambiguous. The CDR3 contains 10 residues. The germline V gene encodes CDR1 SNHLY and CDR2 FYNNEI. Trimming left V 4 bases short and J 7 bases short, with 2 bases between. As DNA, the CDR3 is TGTGCCAGCAGTGTAAATGAGCAGTTCTTC. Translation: CASSVNEQFF.

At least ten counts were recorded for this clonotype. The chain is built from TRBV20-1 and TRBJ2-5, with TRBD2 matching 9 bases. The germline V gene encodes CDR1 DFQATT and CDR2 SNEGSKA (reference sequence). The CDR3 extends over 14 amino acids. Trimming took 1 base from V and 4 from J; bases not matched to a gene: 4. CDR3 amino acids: CSARAERGVETQYF. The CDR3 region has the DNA TGCAGTGCTAGAGCCGAGCGGGGGGTAGAGACCCAGTACTTC.

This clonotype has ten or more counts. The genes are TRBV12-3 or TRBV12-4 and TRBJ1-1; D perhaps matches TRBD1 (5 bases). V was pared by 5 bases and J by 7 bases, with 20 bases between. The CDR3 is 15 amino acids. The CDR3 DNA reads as TGTGCCAGCAGTGCCGGGGGAGTGGCGAGAGGTGAAGCTTTCTTT. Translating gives CASSAGGVARGEAFF.